This T cell receptor (beta chain) appears in the sequencing data of a study of CD8 T cells in Susac syndrome (dated by TCRdb to the late 2010s). Regarding the research as a whole: Repertoire sequencing was used to test whether CD8+ T cell activation and differentiation in Susac syndrome was antigen driven. Clonality of the CD8+ T cell repertoire was compared between more than 9 healthy donors, around 14 Susac syndrome patients and around 16 multiple sclerosis patients.

Broader findings and caveats from the paper: The study acknowledged that relatively few individuals were included in the TCR sequencing and HLA analysis.

Including cysteine and phenylalanine, the CDR3 has 15 amino acids. CDR3 DNA is the only sequence kept; it has 45 bases, read in frame from the first base. Sequences SSHAT (CDR1) and FNYEAQ (CDR2) are obtained from the germline V gene (reference sequence). Peripheral blood CD8+ and CD4+ T cells from healthy donors, Susac syndrome patients and multiple sclerosis patients were profiled by high-throughput TCR beta sequencing. Treatment-naive patients with stable or active relapsing-remitting disease fulfilling revised McDonald criteria were used as multiple sclerosis controls. Bulk CD8+ and CD4+ T cells were purified magnetically by negative isolation, whereas CD8+ TEMRA cells were enriched by FACS. Blood was drawn into EDTA tubes, processed within 24 hours, and PBMCs were isolated by density gradient centrifugation. PBMCs intended for TCR sequencing were cryopreserved in liquid nitrogen and were subsequently thawed in a 37 degrees C water bath. Purity of sorted or isolated CD4+, CD8+ and CD8+ TEMRA cells was at least 90%.

Comments on this clonotype: It has no known antigen specificity. One junction end does not reproduce the germline sequence, and a read error may be involved.

RNA was extracted with the RNeasy kit and roughly 0.5 to 1 ug was reverse transcribed using random hexamers. The immunoSEQ multiplex PCR assay, which covers 54 Vbeta and 13 Jbeta segments, was used to amplify TCR beta CDR3 regions. PCR amplification bias was corrected by using a synthetic template baseline for primer optimization and computational correction. Turning to the authors' computational methods: Only productive sequences were kept, with reads annotated to V, D and J genes according to IMGT and analyzed in immunoSEQ Analyzer. Clonality was computed as one minus Shannon entropy normalized by log2 of the number of productive unique sequences. For each patient and control, public and private clones were evaluated among the 100 most prevalent clones. Clones were defined as Susac-specific when absent from the healthy and MS cohorts, from 1,000 to 1,100 published viral clones and from other ImmuneACCESS disease sequences. The public sequencing data were trimmed at Q25 with fastp and processed into clonotypes with MiXCR by TCRdb, which kept only in-frame beta chains. Every CDR3 protein is listed once, alongside the most common genes and DNA of its rows. TCRdb, not the authors, supplied the V and J calls. For this sample there are 250,000 to 300,000 distinct CDR3 sequences; around 83% appear just once. 0.11% of the sample comes from the top ten.

The TCR originated in a human donor with multiple sclerosis. The sequenced sample consisted of CD8+ T cells from PBMCs. The chain uses TRBV7-7 and TRBJ2-1, with TRBD2 identical over 8 junction bases. The CDR3 amino acid sequence is: CASSQDPTSDNEQFF. In nucleotides, the sequence is TGTGCTAGCAGCCAAGACCCGACTAGCGACAATGAGCAGTTCTTC.